These 13 T cell receptor beta chains originate from one sample sequenced in a study of lymphopenia after photon versus proton radiotherapy (dated by TCRdb to about 2019). Libraries were constructed by the immunoSEQ multiplex PCR assay. The immuneACCESS repertoire file appears here via TCRdb, limited to in-frame rearrangements. These files lack a portion of the clones; in checked studies, under half of the deficit traces to unresolved V genes, and the cause of the others is not known. For this sample the table gives 50,000 to 65,000 clones, of which 87% were detected only once. 9.5% to 15% of the sample goes to the ten largest clones. This specimen consisted of peripheral blood, obtained from a patient treated with proton-based radiotherapy. These receptors all come from a man older than 75 with esophageal cancer.

The CDR3 nucleotides read TGTGCCAGCACGCGGGACCGACATAACACTGAAGCTTTCTTT. Translation gives CASTRDRHNTEAFF. The chain is built from TRBV7-2 and TRBJ1-1; D may be TRBD1 (5 bases). V lost 7 bases and J lost 2, with 14 bases in between. The germline gives CDR1 SGHTA, CDR2 FQGNSA. The CDR3 has 14 residues.

The chain joins TRBV7-6 to TRBJ2-2; 10 bases map to TRBD1. This CDR3 has 16 amino acids. Germline loops: CDR1 SGHVS, CDR2 FNYEAQ. The V gene end was trimmed by 4 bases and the J gene end by 7 bases; junction bases not matched to a gene: 9. The CDR3 sequence: CASSSPKTGGIGELFF. As DNA, the CDR3 is TGTGCCAGCAGCTCGCCGAAGACAGGGGGCATCGGGGAGCTGTTTTTT. Full variable domain (outside the CDR3, taken from reference TRBV7-6 and TRBJ2-2): GAGVSQSPRYKVTKRGQDVALRCDPISGHVSLYWYRQALGQGPEFLTYFNYEAQQDKSGLPNDRFSAERPEGSISTLTIQRTEQRDSAMYRCASSSPKTGGIGELFFGEGSRLTVL.

The chain is built from TRBV7-9 and TRBJ2-2; weak D call: TRBD2 (5 bases). Trimming stripped 1 base from V and 3 bases from J, with 6 bases between. This CDR3 has 14 residues. In germline, CDR1 is SEHNR, CDR2 FQNEAQ (reference sequence). CDR3 nucleotide sequence: TGTGCCAGCAGCTTAGAACTAGACACCGGGGAGCTGTTTTTT. Its translation is CASSLELDTGELFF.

The chain employs TRBV5-4 and TRBJ1-3, with a tentative D call TRBD1 (6 bases). This CDR3 is 17 amino acids long. The germline CDR1 and CDR2 sequences are SGHNT and YYREEE (reference sequence). The V end was cut by 1 base, the J end by 4 bases, with 18 bases between. The DNA for the CDR3 is TGTGCCAGCAGCTTGACGGGGGGACATTCGGGAGGAAACACCATATATTTT. Protein product: CASSLTGGHSGGNTIYF.

J is TRBJ2-5 and V is TRBV10-1; D remains unclear. The DNA matches TRBJ2-7 better at its end, which makes the J call doubtful. This CDR3 is 13 amino acids long. CDR1 is WNHNN, CDR2 SYGVQD, per germline (reference sequence). The CDR3 loop reads CASSGAGCYEQYF. The CDR3 DNA reads TGCGCCAGCAGTGGGGCAGGATGTTACGAGCAGTACTTC.

To note about this clone: Other nucleotide sequences from this sample produce the same CDR3. The V and J genes are TRBV5-1 and TRBJ1-6; D uncertain. The CDR3 consists of 14 residues. The germline CDR1 and CDR2 sequences are SGHRS and YFSETQ. V dropped 0 bases and J dropped 7 bases, with 8 bases sitting between them. The CDR3 loop is CASSLGQANSPLHF. The CDR3 DNA reads as TGCGCCAGCAGCTTGGGGCAGGCGAATTCACCCCTCCACTTT.

The V and J genes are TRBV29-1 and TRBJ2-5; unclear D gene. Trimming stripped 4 bases from V and 4 bases from J, with 13 bases between. Germline lookup yields CDR1 SQVTM and CDR2 ANQGSEA. The CDR3 loop spans 13 amino acids. CDR3 DNA sequence: TGCAGCGTTGGGAACAGACGGACAGAGACCCAGTACTTC. Translation: CSVGNRRTETQYF.

J is TRBJ1-4 and V is TRBV6-5, with D unresolved. This CDR3 is 14 amino acids long. V lost 2 bases to trimming and J lost 7 bases, with 11 bases between them. Germline-derived CDR1 and CDR2 are MNHEY and SVGAGI. This chain's CDR3 is CASSYGESGEKLFF. DNA for the CDR3: TGTGCCAGCAGTTACGGGGAGAGCGGTGAAAAACTGTTTTTT.

This chain joins TRBV5-1 and TRBJ2-3; 13 bases are a match to TRBD2. The trim removed 4 bases at V and 2 bases at J, leaving 4 bases unmatched. This CDR3 region has 16 residues. Germline V gives CDR1 SGHRS, CDR2 YFSETQ. The CDR3 region is CASSPGTSGATDTQYF. The CDR3 region has the DNA TGCGCCAGCAGCCCCGGGACTAGCGGGGCCACAGATACGCAGTATTTT.

The V call is TRBV30, the J call TRBJ1-4; D might be TRBD1 (5 bases). The CDR3 loop spans 15 amino acids. V lost 1 base to trimming and J lost 3 bases, with 12 bases between them. CDR1 and CDR2 (germline): GTSNPN, SVGIG (reference sequence). The CDR3, as DNA: TGTGCCTGGAGTGAGATCGGGGGACCTAATGAAAAACTGTTTTTT. Its translation is CAWSEIGGPNEKLFF.

This sequence joins TRBV5-6 and TRBJ2-5; D remains ambiguous. Germline CDR1 SGHDT, CDR2 YYEEEE. V gave up 3 bases and J gave up 2 bases, with 14 bases separating them. The CDR3 runs to 15 residues. As DNA, the CDR3 is TGTGCCAGCAGCTCCCTCATGCCCTCTCAAGAGACCCAGTACTTC. Its protein product is CASSSLMPSQETQYF.

The rearrangement joins TRBV6-5 to TRBJ2-7, with 8 bases that match TRBD1. Looked up from germline, CDR1 is MNHEY and CDR2 is SVGAGI. Germline trimming cut 6 bases from V and 5 bases from J; bases unmatched to any gene: 9. The CDR3 consists of 14 residues. The CDR3 DNA sequence: TGTGCCAGCAGCCCCTGGACAGGGAAGAACGAGCAGTACTTC. It encodes CASSPWTGKNEQYF.

This CDR3 reads CASSSPSGGTNTGELFF. CDR3 DNA sequence: TGTGCCAGCAGCTCCCCCTCTGGAGGGACGAACACCGGGGAGCTGTTTTTT. The V call is TRBV7-9, the J call TRBJ2-2; D perhaps matches TRBD2 (6 bases). The CDR3 covers 17 residues. The V end was cut by 4 bases, the J end by 0 bases, with 15 bases between. Germline V lookup: CDR1 SEHNR, CDR2 FQNEAQ (reference sequence).